This TCR beta chain emerged from a study of OX40 agonist ivuxolimab in advanced cancers. Profiled with immunoSEQ multiplex PCR; TCRdb holds only in-frame clones, not every one. Counted here are roughly 20,000 clones, around 81% occurring once; the ten biggest clones make up about 3.8%. The CDR3 loop spans 14 amino acids. The V gene's germline CDR1 is SEHNR and CDR2 FQNEAQ (reference sequence). The junction had 6 bases not matched to a gene; V was cut back by 3 bases and J by 5 bases. The chain is built from TRBV7-9 and TRBJ2-5; 7 positions agree with TRBD2. The specimen was CD4+ or CD8+ T cells sorted from blood, collected in a trial of the OX40 agonist ivuxolimab. This TCR derives from an adult with an advanced solid tumor such as melanoma, head and neck, liver or kidney cancer. The CDR3 DNA reads TGTGCCAGCAGCTTGGACGGAGCGGGGGAGACCCAGTACTTC. The encoded protein is CASSLDGAGETQYF.